This T cell receptor beta chain was recovered during a study of shared clonotypes between healthy human individuals. This clone was seen many times. TCRdb's copy holds only in-frame clones and misses some; the assay was immunoSEQ multiplex PCR. The sample carries 700,000 or so clones, approximately 75% recorded once. This sequence was found in a woman aged 25 to 39 in good health. Sequenced input: memory CD4+ T cells sorted from blood. Noted subset: CD45RA-negative fraction.

CDR3 sequence reads: CASSTGAYSNQPQHF. DNA of the CDR3: TGTGCCAGTAGTACCGGGGCTTATAGCAATCAGCCCCAGCATTTT. This chain links TRBV19 with TRBJ1-5; D is possibly TRBD1 (5 bases). This CDR3 has 15 amino acids. Trimming took off 4 bases at V and 0 bases at J, with 10 bases between the two ends. Per germline, CDR1 LNHDA and CDR2 SQIVND (reference sequence). The full variable domain, rest sourced from reference TRBV19 and TRBJ1-5, is DGGITQSPKYLFRKEGQNVTLSCEQNLNHDAMYWYRQDPGQGLRLIYYSQIVNDFQKGDIAEGYSVSREKKESFPLTVTSAQKNPTAFYLCASSTGAYSNQPQHFGDGTRLSIL.